Following are 9 T cell receptor beta chains from one sample sequenced in a study of blood T cell repertoires in COVID-19 (dated by TCRdb to 2020 to 2021). Libraries came from the immunoSEQ multiplex PCR assay. In its TCRdb copy, this immuneACCESS table keeps in-frame sequences only and misses some clones. Where compared with another copy, unresolved V genes explain less than half of these, and the others have no known cause. In this sample the table shows roughly 200,000 clones, about 85% of which occur a single time. The ten largest account for 6% to 9.5% of the sample. The specimen sequenced was peripheral blood. These TCRs come from a woman older than 75 with acute or convalescent COVID-19.

The chain carries TRBV4-1 and TRBJ2-4; TRBD2 matches at 11 bases. This CDR3 region has 21 residues. CDR1 and CDR2 from the germline V gene are MGHRA and YSYEKL. Germline trimming cut 0 bases from V and 1 base from J; bases unmatched to any gene: 14. This chain's CDR3 is CASSQDVPGTSGILAKNIQYF. DNA for the CDR3: TGCGCCAGCAGCCAAGATGTTCCCGGGACTAGCGGTATTCTGGCCAAAAACATTCAGTACTTC.

The gene calls are TRBV5-5 and TRBJ2-5; D unresolved. The CDR3 spans 12 residues. CDR1 and CDR2 from the germline V gene are SGHKS and YYEKEE (reference sequence). Trimming pared 0 bases from V and 5 bases from J, leaving 5 bases between. CDR3 coding DNA: TGTGCCAGCAGCTTGGACGGGGAGACCCAGTACTTC. It translates to CASSLDGETQYF.

The chain employs TRBV3-1 (or the pseudogene TRBV3-2) and TRBJ2-1; 7 nucleotides agree with TRBD2. The CDR3 sequence is 15 residues long. Looked up from germline, CDR1 is LGHDT and CDR2 is YNNKEL (reference sequence). J lost 5 bases, V lost 4 bases, and 8 bases had no gene match. As DNA, the CDR3 is TGTGCCAGCAGCCGGGCGGGAGATCAAAACAATGAGCAGTTCTTC. Encoded protein: CASSRAGDQNNEQFF.

The V call is TRBV10-3, the J call TRBJ2-7; 10 positions match TRBD2. The junction had 13 bases not matched to a gene; V was cut back by 11 bases and J by 6 bases. Looked up from germline, CDR1 is ENHRY and CDR2 is SYGVKD. CDR3 length equals 14 residues. CDR3 loop: CAAQRAVAGGEQYF. The DNA for the CDR3 is TGTGCCGCACAGAGAGCGGTAGCGGGAGGCGAGCAGTACTTC.

The rearrangement joins TRBV2 to TRBJ2-1; possible D gene TRBD1, 5 bases. Trimming shortened V by 7 bases and J by 2 bases, and 18 bases separated the two germline ends. Germline-derived CDR1 and CDR2 are SNHLY and FYNNEI. This CDR3 region has 16 residues. The CDR3 is CASTEGASPAYNEQFF. The CDR3, as DNA: TGTGCCAGCACCGAAGGGGCCTCGCCTGCCTACAATGAGCAGTTCTTC.

The CDR3 nucleotides are TGTGCCAGTAGTGAAAGGGGTGAAAAACTGTTTTTT. Translating gives CASSERGEKLFF. This chain uses TRBV19 with TRBJ1-4; tentatively, D is TRBD1 (5 bases). The germline gives CDR1 LNHDA, CDR2 SQIVND (reference sequence). Trimming cost V 5 bases and J 7 bases, with 8 bases left between them. The CDR3 runs to 12 residues.

The rearrangement uses TRBV4-1 and TRBJ1-2; no clear D. The CDR3 sequence is 16 residues long. Between the trimmed V and J ends, which lost 3 bases and 4 bases, there was a span of 18 bases. Germline CDR1 MGHRA, CDR2 YSYEKL. The CDR3 is CASSQLGGGLRYGYTF. CDR3 coding DNA: TGCGCCAGCAGCCAGTTAGGCGGCGGGCTCCGCTATGGCTACACCTTC.

The genes are TRBV9 and TRBJ2-3; possibly TRBD2 for D (5 bases). CDR1 is SGDLS, CDR2 YYNGEE, per germline. V was clipped by 2 bases and J by 1 base, with 8 bases between them. The CDR3 is 14 residues long. The CDR3 region is CASSVVRGTDTQYF. CDR3 nucleotides: TGTGCCAGCAGCGTCGTGAGGGGCACAGATACGCAGTATTTT.

The rearrangement uses TRBV4-1 and TRBJ2-1, with 10 bases lining up with TRBD1. With V trimmed by 3 bases and J by 2 bases, 4 bases remained unmatched. The germline V gene encodes CDR1 MGHRA and CDR2 YSYEKL. This CDR3 spans 16 amino acids. In nucleotides, the CDR3 is TGCGCCAGCAGCCAGCGACAGGGGGCAACCTACAATGAGCAGTTCTTC. Encoded protein: CASSQRQGATYNEQFF.